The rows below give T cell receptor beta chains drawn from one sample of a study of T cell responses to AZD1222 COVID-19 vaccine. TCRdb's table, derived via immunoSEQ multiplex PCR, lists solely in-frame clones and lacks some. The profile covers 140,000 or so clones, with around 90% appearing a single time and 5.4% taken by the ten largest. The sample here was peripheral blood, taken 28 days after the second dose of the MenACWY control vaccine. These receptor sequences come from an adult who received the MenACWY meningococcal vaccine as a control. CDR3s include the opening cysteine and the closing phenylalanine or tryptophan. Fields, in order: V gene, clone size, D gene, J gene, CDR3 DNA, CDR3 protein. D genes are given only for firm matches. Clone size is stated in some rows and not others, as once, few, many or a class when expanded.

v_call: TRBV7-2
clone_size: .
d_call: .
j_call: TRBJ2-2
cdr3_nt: TGTGCCAGCAGCTTATCATACACCGGGGAGCTGTTTTTT
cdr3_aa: CASSLSYTGELFF

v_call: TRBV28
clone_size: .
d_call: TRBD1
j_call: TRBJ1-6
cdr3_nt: TGTGCCAGCAGTTTTGGAGGGACAGGGTATTCACCCCTCCACTTT
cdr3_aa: CASSFGGTGYSPLHF

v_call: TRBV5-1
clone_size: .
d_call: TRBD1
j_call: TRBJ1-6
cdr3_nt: TGCGCCAGCAGCCCAATGGAGGGGGCCTATTCACCCCTCCACTTT
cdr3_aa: CASSPMEGAYSPLHF

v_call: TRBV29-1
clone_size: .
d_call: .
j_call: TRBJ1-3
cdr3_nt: TGCAGCGTTGAAGGTGGTCCCTCTGGAAACACCATATATTTT
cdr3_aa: CSVEGGPSGNTIYF

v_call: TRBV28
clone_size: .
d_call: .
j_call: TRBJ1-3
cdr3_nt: TGTGCCAGCAGTCCCTTGGACTCCTCTGGAAACACCATATATTTT
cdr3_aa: CASSPLDSSGNTIYF

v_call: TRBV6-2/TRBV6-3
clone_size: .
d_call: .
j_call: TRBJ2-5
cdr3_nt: TGTGCCAGCAGTTACTCCCTTATGACGGAAGAGACCCAGTACTTC
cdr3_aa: CASSYSLMTEETQYF

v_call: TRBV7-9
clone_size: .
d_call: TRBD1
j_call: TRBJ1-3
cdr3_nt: TGTGCCAGCAGCCCTCCGGGGAGAGGGGGCCGGAGCCCTGGAAACACCATATATTTT
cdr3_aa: CASSPPGRGGRSPGNTIYF

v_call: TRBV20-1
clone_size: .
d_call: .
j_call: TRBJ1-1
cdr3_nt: TGCAGTGCTTTTGTGAACACTGAAGCTTTCTTT
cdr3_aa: CSAFVNTEAFF

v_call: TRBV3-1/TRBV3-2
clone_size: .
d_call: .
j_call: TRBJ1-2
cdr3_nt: TGTGCCAGCAGCGCAACAGGGACCTATGGCTACACCTTC
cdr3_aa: CASSATGTYGYTF

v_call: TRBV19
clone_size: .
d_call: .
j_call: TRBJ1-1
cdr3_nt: TGTGCCAGTAGACGAGGATTGAACACTGAAGCTTTCTTT
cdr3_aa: CASRRGLNTEAFF

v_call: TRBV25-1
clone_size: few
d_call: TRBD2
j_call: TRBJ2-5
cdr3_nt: TGTGCCAGCAGTGATGAAAGCGGGATAGTTCGAGAGACCCAGTACTTC
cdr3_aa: CASSDESGIVRETQYF

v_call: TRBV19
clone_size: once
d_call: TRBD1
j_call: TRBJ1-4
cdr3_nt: TGTGCCAGTAGAATCCGGGACAGGGAAAGTTTGCTGTTTTTT
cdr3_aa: CASRIRDRESLLFF

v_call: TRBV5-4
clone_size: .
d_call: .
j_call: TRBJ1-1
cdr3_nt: TGTGCCAGCAGCTTGGCGGGCTTCATGAACACTGAAGCTTTCTTT
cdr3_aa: CASSLAGFMNTEAFF

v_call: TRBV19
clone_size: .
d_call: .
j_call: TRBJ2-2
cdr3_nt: TGTGCCAGTAGTGGATACACCGGGGAGCTGTTTTTT
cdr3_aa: CASSGYTGELFF

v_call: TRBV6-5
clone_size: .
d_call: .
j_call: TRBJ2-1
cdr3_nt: TGTGCCAGCAGCCCGTTCGGGCGGGGTATTAATGAGCAGTTCTTC
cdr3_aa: CASSPFGRGINEQFF

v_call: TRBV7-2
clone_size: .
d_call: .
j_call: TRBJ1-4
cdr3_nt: TGTGCCAGCAGCTACCTATTCCCTAATGAAAAACTGTTTTTT
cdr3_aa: CASSYLFPNEKLFF

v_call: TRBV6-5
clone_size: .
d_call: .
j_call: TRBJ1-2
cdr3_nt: TGTGCCAGCAGCTCGACAGCCTATGGCTACACCTTC
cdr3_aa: CASSSTAYGYTF

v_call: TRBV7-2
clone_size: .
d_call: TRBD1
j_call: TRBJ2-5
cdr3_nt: TGTGCCAGCTGCTTGGGGGTCGGGCAGGGGGCCCAGTACTTC
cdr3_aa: CASCLGVGQGAQYF

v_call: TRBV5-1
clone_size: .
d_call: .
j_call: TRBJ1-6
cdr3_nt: TGCGCCAGCAGCTTGGACGGATCTAATTCACCCCTCCACTTT
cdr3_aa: CASSLDGSNSPLHF

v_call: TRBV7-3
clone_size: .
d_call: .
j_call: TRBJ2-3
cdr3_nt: TGTGCCAGCAGCTTAATGGGCACAGATACGCAGTATTTT
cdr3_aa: CASSLMGTDTQYF

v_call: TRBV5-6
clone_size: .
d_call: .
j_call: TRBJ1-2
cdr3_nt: TGTGCCAGCAGCTTGAGGTTAGAGGATCGTGGCTACACCTTC
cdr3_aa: CASSLRLEDRGYTF

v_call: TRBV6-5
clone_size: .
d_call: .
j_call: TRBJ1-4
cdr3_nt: TGTGCCAGCAAGCCCTCCTGGGGGTATGAAAAACTGTTTTTT
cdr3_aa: CASKPSWGYEKLFF

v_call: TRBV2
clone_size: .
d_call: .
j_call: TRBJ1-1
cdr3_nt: TGTGCCAGCAGTGATGAGGCCAGGGCGGGGAACACTGAAGCTTTCTTT
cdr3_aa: CASSDEARAGNTEAFF

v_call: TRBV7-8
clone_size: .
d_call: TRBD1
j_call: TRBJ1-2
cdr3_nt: TGTGCCAGCAGCTCCCAGACAGGGAGCGGCGGCTACACCTTC
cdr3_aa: CASSSQTGSGGYTF

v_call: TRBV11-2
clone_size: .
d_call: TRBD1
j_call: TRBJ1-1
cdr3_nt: TGTGCCAGCAGAAAAGGACAGGGCGAGGCTGAAGCTTTCTTT
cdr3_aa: CASRKGQGEAEAFF

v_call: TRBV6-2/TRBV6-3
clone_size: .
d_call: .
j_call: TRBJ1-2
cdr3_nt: TGTGCCAGCAGTTACCAAGACAGGTTGGCCTATGGCTACACCTTC
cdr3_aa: CASSYQDRLAYGYTF

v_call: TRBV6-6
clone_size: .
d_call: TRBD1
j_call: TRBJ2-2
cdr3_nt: TGTGCCAGCAGTCTTAAGACAGGGGGCGCAAACACCGGGGAGCTGTTTTTT
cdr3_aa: CASSLKTGGANTGELFF

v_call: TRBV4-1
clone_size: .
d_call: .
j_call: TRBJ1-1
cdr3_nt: TGCGCCAGCAGCCAAGGGAGGGCAGGGGTTGGTGAAGCTTTCTTT
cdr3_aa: CASSQGRAGVGEAFF

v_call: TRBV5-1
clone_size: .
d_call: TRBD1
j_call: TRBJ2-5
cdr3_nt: TGCGCCAGCAGCCTATCCCCACAGGGGTCTAAAGAGACCCAGTACTTC
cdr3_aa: CASSLSPQGSKETQYF

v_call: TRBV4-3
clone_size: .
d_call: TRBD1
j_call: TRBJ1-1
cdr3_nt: TGCGCCAGCAGCCAATCCACAGGGGTGGGCGGAACTGAAGCTTTCTTT
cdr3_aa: CASSQSTGVGGTEAFF

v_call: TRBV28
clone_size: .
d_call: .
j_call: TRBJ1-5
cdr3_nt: TGTGCCAGCAGTTTTTACCGGCCGTCGCCCCAGCATTTT
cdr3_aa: CASSFYRPSPQHF

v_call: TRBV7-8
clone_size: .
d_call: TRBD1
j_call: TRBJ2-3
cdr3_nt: TGTGCCAGCAGCTCCCGGGACAGGGTAGCGCAGTATTTT
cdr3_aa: CASSSRDRVAQYF

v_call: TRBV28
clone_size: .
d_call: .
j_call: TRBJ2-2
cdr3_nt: TGTGCCAGCAGTCCCCACCGGGCCTACACCGGGGAGCTGTTTTTT
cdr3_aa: CASSPHRAYTGELFF

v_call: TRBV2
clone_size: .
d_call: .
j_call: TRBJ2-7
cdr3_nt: TGTGCCAGCAGGGCCGGGGCGAACTACGAGCAGTACTTC
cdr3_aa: CASRAGANYEQYF

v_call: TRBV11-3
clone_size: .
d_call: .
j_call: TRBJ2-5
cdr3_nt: TGTGCCAGCAGCTCCACGACACGGGACCAAGAGACCCAGTACTTC
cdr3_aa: CASSSTTRDQETQYF

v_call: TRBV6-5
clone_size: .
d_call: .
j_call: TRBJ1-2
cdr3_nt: TGTGCCAGCAGCTTCGGAGCTGGGGGAGGCTACACCTTC
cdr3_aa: CASSFGAGGGYTF

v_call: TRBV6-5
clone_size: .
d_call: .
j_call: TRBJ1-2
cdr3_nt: TGTGCCAGCACTAAATCAGGGACTAACTATGGCTACACCTTC
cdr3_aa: CASTKSGTNYGYTF

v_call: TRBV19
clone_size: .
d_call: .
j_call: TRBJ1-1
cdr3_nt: TGTGCCAGTAGAGGAAGGTGGAACACTGAAGCTTTCTTT
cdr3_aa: CASRGRWNTEAFF

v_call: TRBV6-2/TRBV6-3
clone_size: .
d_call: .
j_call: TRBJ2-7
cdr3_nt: TGTGCCAGCAGTCTGGCGGAGGCCTACGAGCAGTACTTC
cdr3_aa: CASSLAEAYEQYF

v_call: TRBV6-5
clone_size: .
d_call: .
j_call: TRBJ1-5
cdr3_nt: TGTGCCAGCATTAGGGGGAACAATCAGCCCCAGCATTTT
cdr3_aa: CASIRGNNQPQHF

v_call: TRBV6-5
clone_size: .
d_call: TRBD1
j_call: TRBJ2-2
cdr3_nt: TGTGCCAGCAGGGGACAGGGGGGATTTATCGGGGAGCTGTTTTTT
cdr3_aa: CASRGQGGFIGELFF

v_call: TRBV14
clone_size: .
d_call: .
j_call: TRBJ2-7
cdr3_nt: TGTGCCAGCAGCCAAGTGAGGACCTACGAGCAGTACTTC
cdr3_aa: CASSQVRTYEQYF

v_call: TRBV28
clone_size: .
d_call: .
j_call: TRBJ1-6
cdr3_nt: TGTGCCAGCAGTTTGCCCCGGGCTCCGAATTCACCCCTCCACTTT
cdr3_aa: CASSLPRAPNSPLHF

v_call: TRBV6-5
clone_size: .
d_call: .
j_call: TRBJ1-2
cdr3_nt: TGTGCCAGCAGGGACCTTGGCTACACCTTC
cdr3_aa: CASRDLGYTF

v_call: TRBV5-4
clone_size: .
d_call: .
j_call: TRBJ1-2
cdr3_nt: TGTGCCAGCAGCTTGGAGCAGCGAGCTAACTATGGCTACACCTTC
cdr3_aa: CASSLEQRANYGYTF

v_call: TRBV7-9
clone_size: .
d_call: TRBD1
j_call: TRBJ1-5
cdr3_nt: TGTGCCAGCAGCCTGGGGACAGGTGATAGCAATCAGCCCCAGCATTTT
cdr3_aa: CASSLGTGDSNQPQHF